These 7 T cell receptor beta chains share one sample of origin, sequenced in a study of T-cell reconstitution after alpha-beta-depleted transplantation in children. Molecular barcoding with unique molecular identifiers was used for the TCRbeta library. TCRdb reanalysed the PCR reads using MiXCR and keeps one entry per CDR3 protein. The table has roughly 590,000 distinct CDR3 sequences, roughly 17% seen once. Sequencing was performed on PBMCs from the stem cell graft donor, taken from the stem cell graft. These receptors were collected from a human donor who donated a stem cell graft to a child with acute myeloid leukemia.

Comments on this clonotype: This may arise from a read error, as a much more abundant clone is one base away. J is TRBJ1-5 and V is TRBV20-1; 7 bases fit TRBD1. Germline lookup yields CDR1 DFQATT and CDR2 SNEGSKA (reference sequence). This CDR3 spans 16 amino acids. The CDR3: CCASGGQGVLNQPQHF. In DNA, the CDR3 is TGCTGTGCATCCGGGGGGCAGGGGGTACTCAATCAGCCCCAGCATTTT.

The sample holds many counts of this clonotype. Here the CDR3 reads CASSRQGENEKLFF. The CDR3 nucleotides read TGTGCCAGCAGTCGACAGGGTGAGAATGAAAAACTGTTTTTT. The genes are TRBV12-3 or TRBV12-4 and TRBJ1-4, with 7 bases fitting TRBD1. The CDR3 has 14 amino acids. V gave up 5 bases and J gave up 5 bases; unmatched junction bases: 5.

The chain has TRBV15 and TRBJ1-1; 10 nucleotides agree with TRBD1. CDR1 is LNHNV, CDR2 YYDKDF, per germline (reference sequence). The CDR3 spans 13 residues. V shed 0 bases and J 11 bases; nucleotides not matched to a gene: 3. CDR3 DNA: TGTGCCACCAGCAGAGAGGACAGGGGGAGTGCTTTCTTT. Its protein is CATSREDRGSAFF.

The V call is TRBV5-1, the J call TRBJ1-5; D is ambiguous. The germline gives CDR1 SGHRS, CDR2 YFSETQ. There are 15 residues in the CDR3. The V and J ends lost 0 bases and 5 bases respectively, with 12 bases between them. This CDR3 is CASSLEGSIYQPQHF. DNA of the CDR3: TGCGCCAGCAGCTTGGAAGGGAGCATTTATCAGCCCCAGCATTTT. Full variable domain (remainder filled in from reference TRBV5-1 and TRBJ1-5): KAGVTQTPRYLIKTRGQQVTLSCSPISGHRSVSWYQQTPGQGLQFLFEYFSETQRNKGNFPGRFSGRQFSNSRSEMNVSTLELGDSALYLCASSLEGSIYQPQHFGDGTRLSIL.

This clonotype was counted only a few times. The chain is built from TRBV12-3 or TRBV12-4 and TRBJ1-2, with 9 bases matching TRBD1. V lost 6 bases and J lost 2; bases outside the gene matches: 1. The CDR3 has 13 residues. The CDR3 reads CASRTGGNYGYTF. CDR3 bases: TGTGCCAGCAGGACAGGGGGGAACTATGGCTACACCTTC.

This clonotype was seen a few times. V gene TRBV5-1 combines with J gene TRBJ2-2, with D hard to call. V was clipped by 4 bases and J by 7 bases, with 8 bases between them. Germline V gives CDR1 SGHRS, CDR2 YFSETQ. The CDR3 loop spans 12 amino acids. CDR3 amino acids: CASSPEGGELFF. Here the CDR3 DNA reads TGCGCCAGCAGCCCAGAAGGCGGGGAGCTGTTTTTT.

This clonotype was found many times. The rearrangement links TRBV12-3 or TRBV12-4 to TRBJ2-7; TRBD2 aligns across 7 bases. The CDR3 totals 15 residues. V trimming: 6 bases; J trimming: 2 bases; junction bases outside the gene matches: 10. The CDR3, as DNA: TGTGCCAGCAGCCCGGTGCTAGCGGACACCTACGAGCAGTACTTC. It codes for CASSPVLADTYEQYF.